The present T cell receptor beta chain was sequenced within a study of T cell repertoires in aging, cancer and after chemotherapy. Background on the study: Roughly 10 million TCR reads made up the full dataset.

Overall study findings and caveats: Untreated cancer patients had significantly lower blood TCR diversity than age-matched healthy donors. In each cancer cohort, median generation probability increased across chemotherapy, suggesting thymic output rebounded.

A mixed TRB-A/B primer pool amplified rearranged TRB by multiplex touch-down PCR. TCRdb ran MiXCR on the multiplex PCR reads and lists one entry per CDR3 protein. The sample carries around 8,100 distinct CDR3 sequences, 40% to 45% recorded once. The germline CDR1 and CDR2 sequences are MNHEY and SVGAGI. Trimming shortened V by 7 bases and J by 6 bases, and 20 bases separated the two germline ends. The length of the CDR3 is 15 residues. On this clonotype itself: Its antigen remains unknown.

TCR beta rearrangements were amplified from peripheral blood genomic DNA. V gene TRBV6-5 combines with J gene TRBJ2-3; TRBD2 might be the D (5 bases). The clonotype comes from a human donor in good health. The material sequenced was blood. The CDR3 reads CASNEGREVSDTQYF. CDR3 DNA: TGTGCCAGCAACGAGGGCCGAGAGGTCTCGGATACGCAGTATTTT.